This T cell receptor beta chain derives from a study of T cells in localized non-small cell lung cancer. The data were produced by immunoSEQ multiplex PCR, yet TCRdb's version contains in-frame clones alone and is incomplete. The repertoire holds 8,500 to 10,000 clones, with about 92% as singletons. CDR3 length equals 14 residues. Germline CDR1 and CDR2: SGHRS and YFSETQ. Trimming cost V 2 bases and J 6 bases, with 9 bases left between them. Sequenced here: peripheral blood, sampled before any cancer treatment. The chain recombines TRBV5-1 with TRBJ1-6, with D uncertain. The receptor was isolated from a male donor aged 60 or older with stage III squamous cell lung carcinoma. The CDR3 DNA reads as TGCGCCAGCAGCTTCGGGCAGCCTAATTCACCCCTCCACTTT. Translating gives CASSFGQPNSPLHF.